The entry below gives a single T cell receptor (beta chain) sequence along with its context. Its specificity is unknown. This specimen comes from a study of OX40 agonist ivuxolimab in advanced cancers. For the study at large: An anti-OX40 (CD134) antibody with agonistic activity, ivuxolimab, was administered to patients. Study-wide points: Averaging showed that CD8+ T cells had more expanded clones than CD4+ did.

Here immunoSEQ multiplex PCR was the method, and the copy in TCRdb shows in-frame clones only, minus some. Of roughly 80,000 clones listed, around 88% are singletons. Trimming removed 1 base at V and 6 bases at J, with 15 bases between. Germline V gene lookup returns CDR1 MGHRA and CDR2 YSYEKL. This CDR3 has 16 residues. This chain links TRBV4-1 with TRBJ1-4; D gene ambiguous. The sequence derives from an adult with an advanced solid tumor such as melanoma, head and neck, liver or kidney cancer. Here the sequenced sample was CD4+ or CD8+ T cells sorted from blood, taken in a trial of the OX40 agonist ivuxolimab. Written as DNA, the CDR3 is TGCGCCAGCAGCCAAGCTTCAGGTGGTGGTTATGAAAAACTGTTTTTT. Its protein product is CASSQASGGGYEKLFF.